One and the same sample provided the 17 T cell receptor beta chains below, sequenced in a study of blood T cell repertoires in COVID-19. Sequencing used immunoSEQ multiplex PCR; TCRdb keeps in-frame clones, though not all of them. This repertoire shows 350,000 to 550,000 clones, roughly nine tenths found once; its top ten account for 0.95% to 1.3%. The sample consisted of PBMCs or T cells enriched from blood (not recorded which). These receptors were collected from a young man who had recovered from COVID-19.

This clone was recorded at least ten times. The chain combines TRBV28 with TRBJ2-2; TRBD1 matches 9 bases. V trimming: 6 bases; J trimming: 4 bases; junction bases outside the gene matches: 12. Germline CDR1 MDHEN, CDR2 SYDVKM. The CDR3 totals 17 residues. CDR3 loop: CASSPGTGRIITGELFF. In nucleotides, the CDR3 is TGTGCCAGCAGCCCCGGGACAGGGAGAATAATCACCGGGGAGCTGTTTTTT.

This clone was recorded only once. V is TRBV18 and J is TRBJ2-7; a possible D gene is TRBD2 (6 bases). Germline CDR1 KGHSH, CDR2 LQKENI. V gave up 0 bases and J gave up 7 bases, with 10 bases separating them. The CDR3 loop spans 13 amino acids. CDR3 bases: TGTGCCAGCTCACCACCGGTCGCGGGGGAGCAGTACTTC. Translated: CASSPPVAGEQYF. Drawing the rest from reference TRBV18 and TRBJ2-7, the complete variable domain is NAGVMQNPRHLVRRRGQEARLRCSPMKGHSHVYWYRQLPEEGLKFMVYLQKENIIDESGMPKERFSAEFPKEGPSILRIQQVVRGDSAAYFCASSPPVAGEQYFGPGTRLTVT.

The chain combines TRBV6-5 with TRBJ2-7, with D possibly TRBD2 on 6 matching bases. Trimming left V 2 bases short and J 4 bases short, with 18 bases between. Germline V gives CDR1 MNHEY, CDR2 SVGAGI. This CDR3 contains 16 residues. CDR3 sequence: CASSYAGGVSVYEQYF. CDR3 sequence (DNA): TGTGCCAGCAGTTACGCCGGCGGGGTTTCTGTATACGAGCAGTACTTC.

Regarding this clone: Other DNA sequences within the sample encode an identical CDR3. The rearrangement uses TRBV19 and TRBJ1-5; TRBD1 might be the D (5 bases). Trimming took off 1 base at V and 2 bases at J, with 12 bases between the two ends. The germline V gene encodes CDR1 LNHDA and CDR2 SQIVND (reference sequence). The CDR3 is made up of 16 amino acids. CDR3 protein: CASSIVEGAGNQPQHF. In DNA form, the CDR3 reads TGTGCCAGTAGTATAGTGGAAGGGGCCGGCAATCAGCCCCAGCATTTT.

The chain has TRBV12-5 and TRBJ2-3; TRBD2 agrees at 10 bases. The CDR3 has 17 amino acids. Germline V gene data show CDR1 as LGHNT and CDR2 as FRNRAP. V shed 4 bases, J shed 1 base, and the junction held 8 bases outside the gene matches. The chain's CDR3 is CASGYPILAGGTDTQYF. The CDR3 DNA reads TGTGCTAGTGGTTACCCCATTCTAGCGGGGGGCACAGATACGCAGTATTTT.

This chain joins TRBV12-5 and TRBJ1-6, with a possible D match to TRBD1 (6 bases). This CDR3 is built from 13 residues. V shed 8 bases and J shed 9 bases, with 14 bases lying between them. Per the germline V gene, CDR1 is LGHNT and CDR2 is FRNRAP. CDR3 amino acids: CASLPLGASPLHF. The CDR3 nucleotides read TGTGCTAGTTTGCCCCTGGGGGCTTCACCCCTCCACTTT. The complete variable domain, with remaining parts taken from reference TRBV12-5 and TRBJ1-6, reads DARVTQTPRHKVTEMGQEVTMRCQPILGHNTVFWYRQTMMQGLELLAYFRNRAPLDDSGMPKDRFSAEMPDATLATLKIQPSEPRDSAVYFCASLPLGASPLHFGNGTRLTVT.

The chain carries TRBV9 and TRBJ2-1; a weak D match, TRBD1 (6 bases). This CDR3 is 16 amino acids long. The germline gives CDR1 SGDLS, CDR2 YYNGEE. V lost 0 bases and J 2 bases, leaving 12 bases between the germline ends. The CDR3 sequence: CASSVEGRGAYNEQFF. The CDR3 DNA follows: TGTGCCAGCAGCGTAGAGGGCAGGGGAGCCTACAATGAGCAGTTCTTC.

CDR3 region: CASSFGGYYEQYF. The CDR3 DNA reads as TGTGCCAGCAGTTTCGGCGGGTACTACGAGCAGTACTTC. The rearrangement links TRBV28 to TRBJ2-7, with a weak D call TRBD2 (5 bases). Germline lookup yields CDR1 MDHEN and CDR2 SYDVKM. This CDR3 contains 13 residues. Trimming removed 3 bases from V and 3 bases from J, with 9 bases in between.

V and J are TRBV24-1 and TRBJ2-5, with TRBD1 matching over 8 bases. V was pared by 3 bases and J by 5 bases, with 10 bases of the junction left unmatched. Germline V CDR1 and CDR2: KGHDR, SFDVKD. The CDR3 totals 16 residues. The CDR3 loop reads CATSDPGTGLAETQYF. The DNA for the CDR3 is TGTGCCACCAGTGATCCCGGGACAGGTTTGGCGGAGACCCAGTACTTC.

CDR3 region: CASSSKRNQETQYF. As DNA, the CDR3 is TGTGCCAGCAGCTCGAAGCGAAACCAAGAGACCCAGTACTTC. The rearrangement links TRBV7-8 to TRBJ2-5; D gene ambiguous. The V and J ends lost 4 bases and 0 bases respectively, with 9 bases between them. The CDR3 length is 14 residues. The germline V gene encodes CDR1 SGHVS and CDR2 FQNEAQ.

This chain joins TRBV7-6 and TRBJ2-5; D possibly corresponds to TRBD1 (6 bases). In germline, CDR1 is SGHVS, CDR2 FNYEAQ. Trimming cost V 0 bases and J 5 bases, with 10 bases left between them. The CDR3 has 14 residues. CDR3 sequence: CASSLAERGETQYF. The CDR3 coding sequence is TGTGCCAGCAGCTTAGCTGAAAGGGGGGAGACCCAGTACTTC. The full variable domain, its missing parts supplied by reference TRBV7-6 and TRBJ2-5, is GAGVSQSPRYKVTKRGQDVALRCDPISGHVSLYWYRQALGQGPEFLTYFNYEAQQDKSGLPNDRFSAERPEGSISTLTIQRTEQRDSAMYRCASSLAERGETQYFGPGTRLLVL.

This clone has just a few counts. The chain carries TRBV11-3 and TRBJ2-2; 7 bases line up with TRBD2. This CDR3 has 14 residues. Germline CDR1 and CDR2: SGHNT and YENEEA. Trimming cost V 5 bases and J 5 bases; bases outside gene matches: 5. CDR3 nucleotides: TGTGCCAGCAGCCCCGGGCGGGGGACCGGGGAGCTGTTTTTT. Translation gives CASSPGRGTGELFF.

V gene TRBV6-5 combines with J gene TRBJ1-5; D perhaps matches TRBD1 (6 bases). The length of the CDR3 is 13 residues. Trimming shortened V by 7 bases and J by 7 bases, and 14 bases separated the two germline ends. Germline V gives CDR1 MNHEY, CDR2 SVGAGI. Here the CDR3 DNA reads TGTGCCAGCACCCTACAGGGAACGCAGCCCCAGCATTTT. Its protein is CASTLQGTQPQHF.

The CDR3 loop reads CANDQGAFYGYTF. CDR3 DNA sequence: TGTGCCAACGACCAGGGGGCTTTCTATGGCTACACCTTC. V is TRBV2 and J is TRBJ1-2; 8 nucleotides align to TRBD1. The CDR3 spans 13 residues. Trimming cost V 10 bases and J 4 bases; bases outside gene matches: 8. CDR1 and CDR2 from the germline V gene are SNHLY and FYNNEI.

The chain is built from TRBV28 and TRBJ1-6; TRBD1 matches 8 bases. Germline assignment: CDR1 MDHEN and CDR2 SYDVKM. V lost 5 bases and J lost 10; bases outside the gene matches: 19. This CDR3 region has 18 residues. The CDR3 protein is CASSPGQGGTAIGSPLHF. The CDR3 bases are TGTGCCAGCAGTCCCGGACAGGGTGGAACGGCGATAGGATCACCCCTCCACTTT.

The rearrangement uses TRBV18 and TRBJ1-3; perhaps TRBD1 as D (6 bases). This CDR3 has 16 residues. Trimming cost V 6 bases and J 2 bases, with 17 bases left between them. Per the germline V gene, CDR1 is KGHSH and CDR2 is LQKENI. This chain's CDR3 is CASSLAQGPPGNTIYF. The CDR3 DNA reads TGTGCCAGCTCCCTTGCCCAGGGGCCGCCTGGAAACACCATATATTTT.

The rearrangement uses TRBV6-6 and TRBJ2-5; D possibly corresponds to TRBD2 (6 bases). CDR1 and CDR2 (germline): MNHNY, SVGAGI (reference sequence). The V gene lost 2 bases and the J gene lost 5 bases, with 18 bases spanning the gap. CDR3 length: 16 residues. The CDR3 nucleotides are TGTGCCAGCAGTTACGGCACTAGCCCGGGAATGGAGACCCAGTACTTC. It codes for CASSYGTSPGMETQYF.